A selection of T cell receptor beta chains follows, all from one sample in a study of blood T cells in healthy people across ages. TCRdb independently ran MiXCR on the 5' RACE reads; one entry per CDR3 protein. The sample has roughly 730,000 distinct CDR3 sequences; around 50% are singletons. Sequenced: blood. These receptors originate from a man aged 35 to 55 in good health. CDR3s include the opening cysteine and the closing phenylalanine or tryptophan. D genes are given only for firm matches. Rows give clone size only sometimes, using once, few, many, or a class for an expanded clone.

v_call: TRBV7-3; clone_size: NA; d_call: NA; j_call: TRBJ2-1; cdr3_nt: TGTGCCAGCAGCTTAATATCGGCAGACAATGAGCAGTTCTTC; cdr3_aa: CASSLISADNEQFF
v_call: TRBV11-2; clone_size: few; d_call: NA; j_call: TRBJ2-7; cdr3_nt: TGTGCCAGCAGCTTAGACAGGGCTCCCCTCTACGAGCAGTACTTC; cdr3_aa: CASSLDRAPLYEQYF
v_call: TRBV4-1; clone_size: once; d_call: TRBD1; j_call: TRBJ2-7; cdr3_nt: TGCGCCAGCAGCTACCGGGACAGGGACTCCTACGAGCAGTACTTC; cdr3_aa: CASSYRDRDSYEQYF
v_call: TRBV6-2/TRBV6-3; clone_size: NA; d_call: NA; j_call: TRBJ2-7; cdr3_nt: TGTGCCAGCAGGGAACACAGGGGAGGGGACTACGAGCAGTACTTC; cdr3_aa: CASREHRGGDYEQYF
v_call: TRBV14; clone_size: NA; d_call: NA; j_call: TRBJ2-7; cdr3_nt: TGTGCCAGCAGCCAAATTTTGTTGGGCGAGCAGTACTTC; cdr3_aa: CASSQILLGEQYF
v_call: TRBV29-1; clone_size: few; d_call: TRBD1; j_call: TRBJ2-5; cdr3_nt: TGCAGCGTCAAGGACAGGGGACACCAAGAGACCCAGTACTTC; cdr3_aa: CSVKDRGHQETQYF
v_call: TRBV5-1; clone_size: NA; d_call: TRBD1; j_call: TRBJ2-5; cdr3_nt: TGCGCCAGCAGCGTCCGGGACAGCCAAGAGACCCAGTACTTC; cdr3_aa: CASSVRDSQETQYF
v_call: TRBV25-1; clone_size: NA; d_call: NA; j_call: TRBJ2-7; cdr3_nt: TGTGCCAGCAGTGAACCACTAGGGGGCTCCTACGAGCAGTACTTC; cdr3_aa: CASSEPLGGSYEQYF
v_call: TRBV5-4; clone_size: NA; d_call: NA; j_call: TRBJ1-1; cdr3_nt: TGTGCCAGCAGCGCACAGGGTGGTCGCACTGAAGCTTTCTTT; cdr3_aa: CASSAQGGRTEAFF
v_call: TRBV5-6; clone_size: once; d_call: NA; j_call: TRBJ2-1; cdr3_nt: TGTGCCAGCAGGCTAGGGAGGATTTTTGATGAGCAGTTCTTC; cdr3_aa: CASRLGRIFDEQFF
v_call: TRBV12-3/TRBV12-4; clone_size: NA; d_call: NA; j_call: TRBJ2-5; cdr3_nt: TGTGCCAGCAGTCAAGGGGTGACCGCGGGGACCCAGTACTTC; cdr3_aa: CASSQGVTAGTQYF
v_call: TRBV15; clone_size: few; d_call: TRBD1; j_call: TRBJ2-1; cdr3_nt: TGTGCCACCCTAGGACAGGGAGAGTACCCCAACCACAATGAGCAGTTCTTC; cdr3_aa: CATLGQGEYPNHNEQFF
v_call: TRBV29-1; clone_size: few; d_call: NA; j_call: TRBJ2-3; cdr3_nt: TGCAGCGTTGAGTCCCAGGGCGCCACAGATACGCAGTATTTT; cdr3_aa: CSVESQGATDTQYF
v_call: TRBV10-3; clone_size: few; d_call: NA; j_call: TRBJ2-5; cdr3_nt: TGTGCCATCAATTCGCGGGGATGGGAGACCCAGTACTTC; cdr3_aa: CAINSRGWETQYF
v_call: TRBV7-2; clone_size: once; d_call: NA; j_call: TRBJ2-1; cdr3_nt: TGTGCCAGCAGCCCTCTTGGGGGAGCCTCCTACAATGATGAGTTCTTC; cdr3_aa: CASSPLGGASYNDEFF
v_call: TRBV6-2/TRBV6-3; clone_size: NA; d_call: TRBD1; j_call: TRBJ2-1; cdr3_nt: TGTGCCACAACAGGGGGCGGATACAATGAGCAGTTCTTC; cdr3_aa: CATTGGGYNEQFF
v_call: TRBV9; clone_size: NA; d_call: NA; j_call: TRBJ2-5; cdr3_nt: TGTGCCAGCAGCGTCGAAGGACGGAAGCAAGAGACCCAGTACTTC; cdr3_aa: CASSVEGRKQETQYF
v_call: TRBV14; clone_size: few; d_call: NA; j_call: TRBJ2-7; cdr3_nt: TGTGCCAGCAGCCAAGAGACTAGCTACGAGCAGTACTTC; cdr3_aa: CASSQETSYEQYF
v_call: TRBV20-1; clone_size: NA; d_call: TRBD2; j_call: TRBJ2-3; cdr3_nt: TGCAGTGCTAGGGCCGCCCTCCGCGGGACTAGTAAAAGGGAGATCCCAGATACGCAGTATTTT; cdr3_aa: CSARAALRGTSKREIPDTQYF
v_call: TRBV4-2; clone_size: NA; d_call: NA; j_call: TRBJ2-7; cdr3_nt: TGTGCCAGCAGCCCCCAAACAGGTCTATCCTACGAGCAGTACTTC; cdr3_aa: CASSPQTGLSYEQYF
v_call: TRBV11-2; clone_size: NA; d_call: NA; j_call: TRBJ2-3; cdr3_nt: TGTGCCAGCAGCTTTCGGGGGAAGAACACAGATACGCAGTATTTT; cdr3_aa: CASSFRGKNTDTQYF
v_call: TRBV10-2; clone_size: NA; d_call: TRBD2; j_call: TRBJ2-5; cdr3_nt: TGCGCCAGCAGTGAGTCGCGGGGGGGGACAGAGGAGACCCAGTACTTC; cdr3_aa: CASSESRGGTEETQYF
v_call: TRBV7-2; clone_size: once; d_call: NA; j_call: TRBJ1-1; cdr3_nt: TGTGCCAGCACATGGACGGGGCCCTCTGAAGCTTTCTTT; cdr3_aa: CASTWTGPSEAFF
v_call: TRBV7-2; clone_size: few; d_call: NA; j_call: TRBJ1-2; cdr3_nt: TGTGCCAGCAGCTTAGTAGGGGGGGACTACACCTTC; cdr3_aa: CASSLVGGDYTF
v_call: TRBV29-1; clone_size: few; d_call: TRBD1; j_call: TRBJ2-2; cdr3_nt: TGCAGCGCAGGCAACAGGGGTCCCGGGGAGCTGTTTTTT; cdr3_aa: CSAGNRGPGELFF
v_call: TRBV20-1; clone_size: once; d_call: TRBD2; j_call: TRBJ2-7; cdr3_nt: TGCAGTGCTAGAGATTTCGGAAGCGGGAGTCCCTACGAGCAGTACTTC; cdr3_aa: CSARDFGSGSPYEQYF
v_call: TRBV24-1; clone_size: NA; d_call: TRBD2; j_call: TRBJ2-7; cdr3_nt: TGTGCCACCAGTGATGCGGGAGGGTCCTACGAGCAGTACTTC; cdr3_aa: CATSDAGGSYEQYF
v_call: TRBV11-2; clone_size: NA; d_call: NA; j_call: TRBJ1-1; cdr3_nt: TGTGCCAACAGCTTAGATCTCTTGACCCCCCCTGAAGCTTTCTTT; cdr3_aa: CANSLDLLTPPEAFF
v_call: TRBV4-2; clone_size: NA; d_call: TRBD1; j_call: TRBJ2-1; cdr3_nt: TGTGCCAGCAGCCAACCTACAGGGGTGACCTACAATGAGCAGTTCTTC; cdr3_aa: CASSQPTGVTYNEQFF
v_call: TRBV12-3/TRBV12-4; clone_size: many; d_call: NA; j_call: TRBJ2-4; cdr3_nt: TGTGCCAGCAGCCGAAGGGGGGAGAAAAACATTCAGTACTTC; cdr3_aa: CASSRRGEKNIQYF